The sequence of this TCR beta chain was determined in a study of CD4+ T cells in melanoma. This clone was seen just once. TCRdb's table, derived via immunoSEQ multiplex PCR, lists solely in-frame clones and lacks some. Here the sample spans approximately 20,000 clones, over 75% being singletons. This CDR3 region has 16 residues. V lost 2 bases and J lost 8, with 16 bases in between. CDR1 is MNHNY, CDR2 SVGAGI, per germline (reference sequence). The chain uses TRBV6-6 and TRBJ1-6; no definite D call. This TCR was recovered from a human donor with melanoma. Sequencing was carried out using cells from a culture (not recorded whether cultured in vitro). The CDR3 loop is CASSYAQATTHSPLHF. The CDR3 nucleotides read TGTGCCAGCAGTTACGCACAAGCAACGACGCATTCACCCCTCCACTTT.